The 4 T cell receptor beta chains in this list originate from one sample, sequenced in a study of PD-1 blockade in classical Hodgkin lymphoma (dated by TCRdb to the early 2020s). The meaning of the sample's time point label: cycle 2 day 1 (C2D1) of nivolumab. All trial patients had relapsed after autologous stem cell transplantation, with cohorts A, B and C differing in prior brentuximab vedotin exposure. The method was the immunoSEQ multiplex PCR assay. Imported from immuneACCESS, the table was reduced by TCRdb to in-frame sequences with V and J called. These copies leave out some clones; in studies compared against another copy, an unresolved V gene accounts for under half, and the cause of the remainder is not known. This sample lists over 20,000 clones; 77% were detected once. The ten most abundant clones make up about 39% of the sample. The sample consisted of peripheral blood mononuclear cells (PBMCs), taken before the second cycle of nivolumab. Receptor source: a human donor with classical Hodgkin lymphoma.

Regarding this clone: Other DNA sequences in this sample translate to the same CDR3. This chain connects TRBV5-1 to TRBJ1-1; D is unresolved. Trimming shortened V by 0 bases and J by 5 bases, and 11 bases separated the two germline ends. The CDR3 loop spans 14 amino acids. CDR1 SGHRS and CDR2 YFSETQ come from the germline V gene. CDR3 amino acids: CASSLEAGRTEAFF. The CDR3 nucleotides read TGCGCCAGCAGCTTGGAAGCAGGTAGGACTGAAGCTTTCTTT.

CDR3 amino acids: CASSLEASPYNEQFF. DNA of the CDR3: TGTGCCAGCAGCTTAGAGGCTAGCCCCTACAATGAGCAGTTCTTC. The rearrangement uses TRBV7-2 and TRBJ2-1, with D possibly being TRBD2 (5 bases). The germline gives CDR1 SGHTA, CDR2 FQGNSA. The V and J ends lost 1 base and 2 bases respectively, with 9 bases between them. CDR3 size: 15 residues.

This clone was seen at least ten times. This chain uses TRBV19 with TRBJ2-1, with D possibly called TRBD1 or TRBD2 (5 bases each). In germline, CDR1 is LNHDA, CDR2 SQIVND (reference sequence). Deletions cut 4 bases from V and 11 bases from J, with 9 bases between. The CDR3 contains 11 residues. The CDR3: CASSSGGQQFF. The DNA for the CDR3 is TGTGCCAGTAGTAGTGGGGGACAGCAGTTCTTC. Together with reference TRBV19 and TRBJ2-1, the CDR3 gives the full variable domain: DGGITQSPKYLFRKEGQNVTLSCEQNLNHDAMYWYRQDPGQGLRLIYYSQIVNDFQKGDIAEGYSVSREKKESFPLTVTSAQKNPTAFYLCASSSGGQQFFGPGTRLTVL.

The chain has TRBV6-1 and TRBJ1-2, with a tentative D call TRBD1 (6 bases). V was pared by 1 base and J by 4 bases, with 16 bases between. CDR3 length equals 16 residues. Germline values: CDR1 MNHNS, CDR2 SASEGT. CDR3 residues: CASSEEHIDRRYGYTF. The CDR3 nucleotides read TGTGCCAGCAGTGAAGAACACATAGACAGGCGCTATGGCTACACCTTC.